These 23 T cell receptor beta chains were all obtained from the same sample, sequenced in a study of Ad26.COV2.S vaccination and SARS-CoV-2 variants. The method was immunoSEQ multiplex PCR; TCRdb's version includes in-frame clones alone and lacks a portion of them. The data hold fewer than 500,000 clones, with roughly 87% observed a single time. Treatment specified: roughly 19 received Ad26.COV2.S at low or high dose, single or two shots; roughly 5 received placebo; per-sample allocation not given. The samples date from day 63 after the first vaccine or placebo injection. The sequencing here drew on peripheral blood, taken in a trial of Ad26.COV2.S vaccine versus placebo. These receptors all stem from a person aged 18 to 59 who received the Ad26.COV2.S COVID-19 vaccine or a placebo.

The V gene is TRBV7-2, the J gene TRBJ2-1; 7 bases line up with TRBD2. Germline-derived CDR1 and CDR2 are SGHTA and FQGNSA. V lost 3 bases, J lost 0 bases, and 2 bases stayed unmatched. This CDR3 has 15 amino acids. In DNA form, the CDR3 reads TGTGCCAGCAGCTTCCGGACTAGCTCCTACAATGAGCAGTTCTTC. Amino acids: CASSFRTSSYNEQFF.

The chain is built from TRBV5-1 and TRBJ1-6; 8 nucleotides align to TRBD1. The V gene's germline CDR1 is SGHRS and CDR2 YFSETQ. The length of the CDR3 is 17 residues. V gave up 2 bases and J gave up 9 bases; unmatched junction bases: 13. The CDR3 nucleotides are TGCGCCAGCAGCTTTGGGGGCCTTGACAGGGGCGGTTCACCCCTCCACTTT. It yields the protein CASSFGGLDRGGSPLHF. The entire variable domain, with the rest obtained from reference TRBV5-1 and TRBJ1-6, is as follows: KAGVTQTPRYLIKTRGQQVTLSCSPISGHRSVSWYQQTPGQGLQFLFEYFSETQRNKGNFPGRFSGRQFSNSRSEMNVSTLELGDSALYLCASSFGGLDRGGSPLHFGNGTRLTVT.

The chain carries TRBV19 and TRBJ2-3; D may be TRBD2 (6 bases). The germline V gene encodes CDR1 LNHDA and CDR2 SQIVND (reference sequence). Trimming took 4 bases from V and 2 from J, leaving 10 bases between them. The CDR3 sequence is 14 residues long. The DNA for the CDR3 is TGTGCCAGTAGTAGGACTACAGACACAGATACGCAGTATTTT. This codes for CASSRTTDTDTQYF.

CDR3 coding DNA: TGTGCCAGCTCACCCCGACAGGGTATGCCCTATGGCTACACCTTC. It translates to CASSPRQGMPYGYTF. This chain links TRBV18 with TRBJ1-2; 7 bases are a match to TRBD1. This CDR3 has 15 residues. V dropped 3 bases and J dropped 4; count of bases not matched to a gene: 8. Germline loops: CDR1 KGHSH, CDR2 LQKENI.

The chain has TRBV7-8 and TRBJ2-3; TRBD1 agrees at 9 bases. Losses at the gene ends were 2 bases for V and 1 base for J; bases not matched to a gene: 4. Germline CDR1 reads SGHVS; CDR2 reads FQNEAQ. The CDR3 is 16 residues long. The chain's CDR3 is CASSLRRTGGTDTQYF. The CDR3 DNA sequence: TGTGCCAGCAGCTTACGGAGGACAGGGGGCACAGATACGCAGTATTTT.

The rearrangement links TRBV10-3 to TRBJ2-2; D is perhaps TRBD1 or TRBD2 (6 bases each). Germline CDR1 is ENHRY and CDR2 is SYGVKD. The V end lost 0 bases, the J end lost 7 bases, and 12 bases lay between the germline ends. The CDR3 totals 15 residues. The CDR3 sequence is CAISESGGDGGELFF. The CDR3 DNA sequence: TGTGCCATCAGTGAGTCCGGGGGCGACGGCGGGGAGCTGTTTTTT.

The chain employs TRBV6-5 and TRBJ1-2; D is undetermined. The V end lost 3 bases, the J end lost 4 bases, and 12 bases lay between the germline ends. CDR3 length equals 14 residues. In germline, CDR1 is MNHEY, CDR2 SVGAGI. The CDR3 spells CASSYLRGGYGYTF. For the CDR3, the DNA is TGTGCCAGCAGTTATCTCCGGGGAGGCTATGGCTACACCTTC.

The rearrangement uses TRBV5-4 and TRBJ2-1; D is possibly TRBD1 (6 bases). The V gene's germline CDR1 is SGHNT and CDR2 YYREEE (reference sequence). With 2 bases removed from V and 1 base from J, the gap between germline ends came to 10 bases. The CDR3 consists of 15 residues. The CDR3, as DNA: TGTGCCAGCAGCTTATCAGGGGTTTCCTACAATGAGCAGTTCTTC. Amino acid sequence: CASSLSGVSYNEQFF.

V is TRBV15 and J is TRBJ2-4; D possibly corresponds to TRBD2 (5 bases). Trimming left V 0 bases short and J 5 bases short, with 23 bases between. The CDR3 extends over 19 amino acids. CDR1 and CDR2 from the germline V gene are LNHNV and YYDKDF (reference sequence). CDR3 protein: CATSRDPKRPLKRENIQYF. CDR3 DNA: TGTGCCACCAGCAGAGATCCAAAACGGCCCCTCAAGAGGGAAAACATTCAGTACTTC.

This clone was seen only a few times. This chain joins TRBV6-1 and TRBJ1-4; D may be TRBD1 (6 bases). CDR1 MNHNS and CDR2 SASEGT come from the germline V gene. The CDR3 length is 15 residues. V lost 1 base to trimming and J lost 7 bases, with 13 bases between them. Here the CDR3 DNA reads TGTGCCAGCAGTGAAGTTCTGGGGGCGGGTGAAAAACTGTTTTTT. Amino acids: CASSEVLGAGEKLFF.

This clone was seen more than once but under ten times. The chain links TRBV7-2 to TRBJ1-4, with unresolved D. The V gene's germline CDR1 is SGHTA and CDR2 FQGNSA. Trimming removed 11 bases from V and 16 bases from J, with 17 bases in between. The CDR3 sequence is 10 residues long. The CDR3 nucleotides are TGTGCCGGTCCACCCACAGATCAGTTTTTT. It is translated as CAGPPTDQFF.

The chain is built from TRBV13 and TRBJ1-4; weak D call: TRBD1 (5 bases). In germline, CDR1 is PRHDT, CDR2 FYEKMQ (reference sequence). This CDR3 is 14 amino acids long. V lost 4 bases to trimming and J lost 5 bases, with 11 bases between them. CDR3 nucleotide sequence: TGTGCCAGCAGCTCCCGGGGGGGGAATGAAAAACTGTTTTTT. Its translation is CASSSRGGNEKLFF.

The chain recombines TRBV18 with TRBJ1-3; D is undetermined. The V and J ends lost 5 bases and 0 bases respectively, with 8 bases between them. The CDR3 has 14 amino acids. Germline CDR1 is KGHSH and CDR2 is LQKENI. The CDR3 sequence is CASSGVLSGNTIYF. In DNA, the CDR3 is TGTGCCAGCTCAGGGGTCCTCTCTGGAAACACCATATATTTT.

This chain joins TRBV5-1 and TRBJ1-4; D is possibly TRBD1 (5 bases). V was trimmed by 5 bases and J by 3 bases, leaving 11 bases between them. The CDR3 runs to 14 residues. CDR1 SGHRS and CDR2 YFSETQ come from the germline V gene. The CDR3: CASRGPFSNEKLFF. The CDR3 bases are TGCGCCAGCAGGGGGCCCTTTTCTAATGAAAAACTGTTTTTT.

CDR3 DNA sequence: TGTGCCAGCGGTCGTGGGGGGAATGAGCAGTTCTTC. Translation gives CASGRGGNEQFF. The V gene is TRBV6-5, the J gene TRBJ2-1; TRBD2 is a possible D gene (6 bases). Germline CDR1 and CDR2: MNHEY and SVGAGI. The CDR3 extends over 12 amino acids. Trimming removed 8 bases at V and 7 bases at J, with 12 bases between.

This sequence joins TRBV6-5 and TRBJ2-3; D assignment may be TRBD1 or TRBD2 (5 bases each). The CDR3 has 14 residues. Trimming took 3 bases from V and 3 from J, leaving 10 bases between them. CDR1 is MNHEY and CDR2 is SVGAGI in the germline V gene. This CDR3 is CASSYGGVTDTQYF. The CDR3 DNA reads TGTGCCAGCAGTTATGGGGGAGTGACAGATACGCAGTATTTT.

The chain employs TRBV19 and TRBJ1-6, with a tentative D call TRBD1 (6 bases). The CDR3 sequence is 15 residues long. The V gene lost 9 bases and the J gene lost 8 bases, with 20 bases spanning the gap. Germline V CDR1 and CDR2: LNHDA, SQIVND (reference sequence). The CDR3, as DNA: TGTGCCAGCCAGGGAGGGGGAGCGTGGGATTCACCCCTCCACTTT. Translation gives CASQGGGAWDSPLHF. The whole variable domain, remainder taken from reference TRBV19 and TRBJ1-6, is DGGITQSPKYLFRKEGQNVTLSCEQNLNHDAMYWYRQDPGQGLRLIYYSQIVNDFQKGDIAEGYSVSREKKESFPLTVTSAQKNPTAFYLCASQGGGAWDSPLHFGNGTRLTVT.

The chain employs TRBV5-6 and TRBJ2-3; unclear D gene. This CDR3 has 13 residues. Germline-derived CDR1 and CDR2 are SGHDT and YYEEEE. The V gene lost 1 base and the J gene lost 6 bases, with 9 bases spanning the gap. As DNA, the CDR3 is TGTGCCAGCAGCTTGACGGGCGCGGATACGCAGTATTTT. Its protein is CASSLTGADTQYF.

The chain employs TRBV6-4 and TRBJ2-1, with 16 bases matching TRBD2. CDR3 length equals 16 residues. Per germline, CDR1 MRHNA and CDR2 SNTAGT. J lost 13 bases, V lost 2 bases, and 8 bases had no gene match. The CDR3 DNA reads TGTGCCAGCAGTGACGGAGGGACTAGCGGGGGGGCCAATCAGTTCTTC. Protein sequence: CASSDGGTSGGANQFF.

V is TRBV5-1 and J is TRBJ1-4; D gene uncertain. Germline V gives CDR1 SGHRS, CDR2 YFSETQ. Trimming stripped 0 bases from V and 5 bases from J, with 11 bases between. This CDR3 is 15 amino acids long. In DNA form, the CDR3 reads TGCGCCAGCAGCTTGGGCACCGGGCTAAATGAAAAACTGTTTTTT. Residues: CASSLGTGLNEKLFF.

The chain uses TRBV5-1 and TRBJ2-3; 8 nucleotides match TRBD2. Germline trimming cut 1 base from V and 1 base from J; bases unmatched to any gene: 2. CDR1 and CDR2 (germline): SGHRS, YFSETQ. The CDR3 is 15 residues long. The CDR3 sequence is CASSLRRGGTDTQYF. The CDR3 coding sequence is TGCGCCAGCAGCTTGAGGCGGGGGGGCACAGATACGCAGTATTTT.

The chain joins TRBV2 to TRBJ1-5; TRBD1 agrees at 9 bases. With 6 bases clipped from V and 9 bases from J, the junction kept 6 bases outside the gene matches. Germline V CDR1 and CDR2: SNHLY, FYNNEI. The CDR3 runs to 13 residues. The CDR3 DNA follows: TGTGCCAGCAGCTACAGGGGGCAGCGGCCCCAGCATTTT. Its protein product is CASSYRGQRPQHF.

J is TRBJ1-1 and V is TRBV11-3; maybe TRBD1 (5 bases). Trimming left V 0 bases short and J 10 bases short, with 9 bases between. The CDR3 is 12 residues long. Germline V gene data show CDR1 as SGHNT and CDR2 as YENEEA. The CDR3 sequence: CASSLDRARAFF. CDR3 nucleotide sequence: TGTGCCAGCAGCTTAGACAGGGCCAGAGCTTTCTTT.